The clone carrying this TCR beta chain was recorded a few times. The antigen is unknown. This specimen belongs to a study of T-cell memory formation after mild COVID-19. Across the whole study: Clusters of TCRs were largely donor specific.

Regarding the study as a whole: CM and EM subsets held most contracting CD4+ clones; EMRA held CD8+ ones. Contracting clones from day 15 to 85 showed balanced CD4/CD8; later expanders favored CD4+.

Constant-segment primers and 5'RACE yielded cDNA libraries for TCR alpha and TCR beta, each carrying sample barcodes and UMIs. TCRdb reanalysed the 5' RACE reads using MiXCR and keeps one entry per CDR3 protein. The sample includes approximately 150,000 distinct CDR3 sequences, under 7% seen only once; the top ten take more than 2%. The TCR comes from an adult woman who had mild COVID-19 (a few samples of this study predate the infection). Cell type and time point are not known. Input material: PBMCs or a T cell subset sorted from them (not recorded which).

The CDR3, as DNA: TGTGCCAGTCAAACGGGAAATAGTAATGAAAAACTGTTTTTT. It encodes CASQTGNSNEKLFF. The rearrangement uses TRBV19 and TRBJ1-4; D unclear. Germline assignment: CDR1 LNHDA and CDR2 SQIVND (reference sequence). With 8 bases removed from V and 4 bases from J, the gap between germline ends came to 14 bases. CDR3 length: 14 residues. The variable domain in full, with the rest retrieved from reference TRBV19 and TRBJ1-4, is DGGITQSPKYLFRKEGQNVTLSCEQNLNHDAMYWYRQDPGQGLRLIYYSQIVNDFQKGDIAEGYSVSREKKESFPLTVTSAQKNPTAFYLCASQTGNSNEKLFFGSGTQLSVL.